The entry below gives a single T cell receptor beta chain sequence along with its context. The target antigen is unknown. This specimen belongs to a study of T cells in localized non-small cell lung cancer. Notes on the study in general: Exceeding tumor, uninvolved adjacent lung had the highest T cell clonality. Researchers found a median around 59 of the top 100 tumor clones in adjacent lung.

Generated by immunoSEQ multiplex PCR, the TCRdb table keeps only in-frame clones and is missing some. The sample contains about 40,000 clones, 86% of which appear only once. Germline assignment: CDR1 SGHTA and CDR2 FQGTGA. CDR3 length: 14 residues. V was trimmed by 2 bases and J by 0 bases, leaving 8 bases between them. This receptor was identified in a man aged 35 to 69 with stage I lung adenocarcinoma. The input for sequencing was peripheral blood, taken before any cancer treatment. This rearrangement joins TRBV7-3 to TRBJ2-7; no definite D call. The CDR3 region is CASSLDETSYEQYF. The CDR3 DNA sequence: TGTGCCAGCAGCTTAGACGAGACCTCCTACGAGCAGTACTTC.